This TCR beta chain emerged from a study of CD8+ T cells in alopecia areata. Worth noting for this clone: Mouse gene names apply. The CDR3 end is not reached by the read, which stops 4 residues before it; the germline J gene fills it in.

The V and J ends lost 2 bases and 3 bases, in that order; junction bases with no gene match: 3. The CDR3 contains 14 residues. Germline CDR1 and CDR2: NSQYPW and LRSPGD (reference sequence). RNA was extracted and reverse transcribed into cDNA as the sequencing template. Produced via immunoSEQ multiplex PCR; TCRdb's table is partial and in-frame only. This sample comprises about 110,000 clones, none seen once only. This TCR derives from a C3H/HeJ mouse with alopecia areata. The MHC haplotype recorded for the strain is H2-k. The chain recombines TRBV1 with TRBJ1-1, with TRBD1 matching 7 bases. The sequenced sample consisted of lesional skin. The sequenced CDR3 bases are TGCACCTGCAGTGCACCTGGGACAGACACA. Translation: CTCSAPGTDT. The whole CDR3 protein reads CTCSAPGTDTEVFF.